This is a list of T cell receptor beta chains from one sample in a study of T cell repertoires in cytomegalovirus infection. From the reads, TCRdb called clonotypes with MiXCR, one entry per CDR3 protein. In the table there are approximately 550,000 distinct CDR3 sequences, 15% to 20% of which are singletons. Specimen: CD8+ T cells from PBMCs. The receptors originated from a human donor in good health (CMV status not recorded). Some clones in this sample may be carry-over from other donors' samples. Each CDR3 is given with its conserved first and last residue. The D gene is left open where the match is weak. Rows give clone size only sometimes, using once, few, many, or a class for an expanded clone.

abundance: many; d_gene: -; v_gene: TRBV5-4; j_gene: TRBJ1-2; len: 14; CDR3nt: TGTGCCAGCAGCTTGCAATCAGAACTCCGCGGCTACACCTTC; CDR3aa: CASSLQSELRGYTF
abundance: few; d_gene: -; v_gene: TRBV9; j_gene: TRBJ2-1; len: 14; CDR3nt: TGTGCCAGCAGCGGGGGGGCGAATAACAATGAGCAGTTCTTC; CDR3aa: CASSGGANNNEQFF
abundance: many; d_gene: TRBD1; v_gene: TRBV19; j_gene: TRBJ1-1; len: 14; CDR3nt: TGTGCCAGTGGTTGGGCAGGGGGAGGCACTGAAGCTTTCTTT; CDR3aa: CASGWAGGGTEAFF
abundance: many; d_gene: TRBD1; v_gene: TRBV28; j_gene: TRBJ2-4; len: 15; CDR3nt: TGTGCCAGCAGTTTATGGGGACAGGGGATACACATTCAGTACTTC; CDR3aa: CASSLWGQGIHIQYF
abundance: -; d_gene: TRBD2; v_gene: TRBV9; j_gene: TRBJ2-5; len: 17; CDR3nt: TGTGCCAGCAGCCTCGGGGGTAGCGGGACGTACCAAGAGACCCAGTACTTC; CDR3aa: CASSLGGSGTYQETQYF
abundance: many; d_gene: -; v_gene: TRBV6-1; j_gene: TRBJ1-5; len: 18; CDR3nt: TGTGCCAGCAGTGAAGATCAGGGCCCGGGTTATAGCAATCAGCCCCAGCATTTT; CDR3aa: CASSEDQGPGYSNQPQHF
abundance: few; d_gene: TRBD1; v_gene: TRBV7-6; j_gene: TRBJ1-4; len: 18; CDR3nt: TGTGCCAGCAGCTTAGGTTTGGGACAGGGGGCGAAGAATGGTATACTGTTTTTT; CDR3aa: CASSLGLGQGAKNGILFF
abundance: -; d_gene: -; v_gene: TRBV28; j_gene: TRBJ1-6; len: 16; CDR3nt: TGTGCCAGCAGTTTATCGGGTTTCTCCTATAATTCACCCCTCCACTTT; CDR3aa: CASSLSGFSYNSPLHF
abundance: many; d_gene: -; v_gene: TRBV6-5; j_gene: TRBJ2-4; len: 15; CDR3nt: TGTGCCAGCAGTTACTCATGGATAGCCAAAAACATTCAGTACTTC; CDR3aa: CASSYSWIAKNIQYF
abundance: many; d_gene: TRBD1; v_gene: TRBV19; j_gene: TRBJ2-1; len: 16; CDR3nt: TGTGCCAGTACCCTGGGACAGGGGAACCCCTACAATGAGCAGTTCTTC; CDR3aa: CASTLGQGNPYNEQFF
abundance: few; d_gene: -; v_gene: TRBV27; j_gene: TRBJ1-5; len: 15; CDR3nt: TGTGCCAGCAGTTCTCCGCGGGAGAGCAATCAGCCCCAGCATTTT; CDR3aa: CASSSPRESNQPQHF
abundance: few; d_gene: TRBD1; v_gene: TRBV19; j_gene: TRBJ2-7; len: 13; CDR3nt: TGTGCCAGTAGTATGGTAGGGGGCAACGAGCAGTACTTC; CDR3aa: CASSMVGGNEQYF
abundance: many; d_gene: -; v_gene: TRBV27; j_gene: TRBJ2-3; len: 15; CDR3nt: TGTGCCAGCAGTCTATATCAGCAGGGCCCAGATACGCAGTATTTT; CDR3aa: CASSLYQQGPDTQYF
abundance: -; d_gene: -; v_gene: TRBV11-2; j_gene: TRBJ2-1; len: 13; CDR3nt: TGTGCCAGCAGCCCCAGGACAGAAACTGAGCAGTTCTTC; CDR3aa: CASSPRTETEQFF
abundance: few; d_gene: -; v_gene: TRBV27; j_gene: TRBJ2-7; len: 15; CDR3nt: TGTGCCAGCAGTGCCAACCCCTCGGGTGTCTACGAGCAGTACTTC; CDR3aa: CASSANPSGVYEQYF
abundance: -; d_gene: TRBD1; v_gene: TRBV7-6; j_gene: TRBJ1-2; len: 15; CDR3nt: TGTGCCAGCAGTCCCTCACACGGGACAGACAATGGCTACACCTTC; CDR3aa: CASSPSHGTDNGYTF
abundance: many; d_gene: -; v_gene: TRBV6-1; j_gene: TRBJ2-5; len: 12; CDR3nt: TGTGCCAACTTCACTTCGGAAGAGACCCAGTACTTC; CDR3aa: CANFTSEETQYF
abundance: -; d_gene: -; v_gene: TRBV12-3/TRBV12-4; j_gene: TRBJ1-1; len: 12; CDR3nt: TGTGCCAGCAGTTCTGGGACCACTGAAGCTTTCTTT; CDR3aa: CASSSGTTEAFF
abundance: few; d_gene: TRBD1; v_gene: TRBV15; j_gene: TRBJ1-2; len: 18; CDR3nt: TGTGCCACCAGCAGAGAGCGGCCGAGACAGGGTTCTATCTATGGCTACACCTTC; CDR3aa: CATSRERPRQGSIYGYTF
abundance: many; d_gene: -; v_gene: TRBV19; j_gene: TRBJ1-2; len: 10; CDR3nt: TGTGCCTCGCGAGGGAGCGGCTACACCTTC; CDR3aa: CASRGSGYTF
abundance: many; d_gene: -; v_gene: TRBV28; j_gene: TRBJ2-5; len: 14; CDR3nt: TGTGCCAGCAGTGTTAGGAGGGCCGGCAAGACCCAGTACTTC; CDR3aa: CASSVRRAGKTQYF
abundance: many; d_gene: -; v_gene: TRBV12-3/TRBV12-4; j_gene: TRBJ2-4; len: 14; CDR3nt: TGTGCCAGCAGTTTAGAGGGAGGCAAAAACATTCAGTACTTC; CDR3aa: CASSLEGGKNIQYF
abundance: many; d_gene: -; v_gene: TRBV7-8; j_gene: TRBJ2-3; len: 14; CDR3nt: TGTGCCAGCAGCTTAGCGTACGATACAAATACGCAGTATTTT; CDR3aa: CASSLAYDTNTQYF
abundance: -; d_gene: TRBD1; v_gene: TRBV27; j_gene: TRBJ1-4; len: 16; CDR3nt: TGTGCCAGCAGTTCCCTCCTACAGGGGAAGTGGGAAAAACTGTTTTTT; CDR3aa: CASSSLLQGKWEKLFF
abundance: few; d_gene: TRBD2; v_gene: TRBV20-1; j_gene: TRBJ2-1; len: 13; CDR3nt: TGCAGTGCCGGGACTAGCGGGAACTATGAGCAGTTCTTC; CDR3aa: CSAGTSGNYEQFF
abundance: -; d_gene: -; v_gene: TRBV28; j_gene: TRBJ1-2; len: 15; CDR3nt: TGTGCCAGCACTAAATGGGACGACCCTAATCAAGGCTACACCTTC; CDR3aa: CASTKWDDPNQGYTF
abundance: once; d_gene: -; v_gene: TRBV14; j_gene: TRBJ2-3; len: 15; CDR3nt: TGTGCCAGCAGCCAAGATACCGGACCACTGGATACGCAGTATTTT; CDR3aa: CASSQDTGPLDTQYF
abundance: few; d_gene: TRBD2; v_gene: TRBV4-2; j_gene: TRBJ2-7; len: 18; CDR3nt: TGTGCCAGCAGCCAAGTTCTTACCGGGACTAGCGGAGCCTACGAGCAGTACTTC; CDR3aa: CASSQVLTGTSGAYEQYF
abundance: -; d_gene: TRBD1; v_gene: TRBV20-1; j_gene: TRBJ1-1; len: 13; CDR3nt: TGCAGTGCTAGAGCGAGGGACAGCCATGAAGCTTTCTTT; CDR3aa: CSARARDSHEAFF
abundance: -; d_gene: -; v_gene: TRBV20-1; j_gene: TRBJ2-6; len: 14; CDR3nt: TGCAGTGCCCCACCGGAGACTGGGGCCAACGTCCTGACTTTC; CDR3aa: CSAPPETGANVLTF
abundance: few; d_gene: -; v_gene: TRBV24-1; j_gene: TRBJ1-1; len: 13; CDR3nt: TGTGCCACCAAGTCCGGCGGGAACACTGAAGCTTTCTTT; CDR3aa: CATKSGGNTEAFF
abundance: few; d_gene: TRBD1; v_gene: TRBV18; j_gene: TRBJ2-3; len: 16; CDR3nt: TGTGCCAGCTCACCAAGGGGGACAGCTATTTCGGATACGCAGTATTTT; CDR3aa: CASSPRGTAISDTQYF
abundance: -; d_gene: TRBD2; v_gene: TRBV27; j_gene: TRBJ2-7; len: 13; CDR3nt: TGTGCCTCCTCGGATAGCGGGAGACGCGAGCAGTACTTC; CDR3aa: CASSDSGRREQYF
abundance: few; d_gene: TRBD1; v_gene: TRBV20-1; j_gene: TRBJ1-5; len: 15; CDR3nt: TGCAGTGCTACCCGGGACAGGGGGCGAAATCAGCCCCAGCATTTT; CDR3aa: CSATRDRGRNQPQHF
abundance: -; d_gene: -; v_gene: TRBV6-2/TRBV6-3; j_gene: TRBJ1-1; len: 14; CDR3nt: TGTGCCAGCAGTCGAACAGGGAGGAAAACTGAAGCTTTCTTT; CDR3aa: CASSRTGRKTEAFF
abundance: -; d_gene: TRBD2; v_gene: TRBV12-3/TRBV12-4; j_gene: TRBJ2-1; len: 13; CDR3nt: TGTGCCAGCAGTTCCGGGGGGGGACTCGAGCAGTTCTTC; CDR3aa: CASSSGGGLEQFF
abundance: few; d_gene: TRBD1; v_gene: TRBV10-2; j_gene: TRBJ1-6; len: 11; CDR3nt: TGCGCCGACAGGGGAGACTCACCCCTCCACTTT; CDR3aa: CADRGDSPLHF
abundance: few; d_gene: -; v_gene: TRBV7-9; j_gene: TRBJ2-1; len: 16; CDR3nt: TGTGCCAGCAGCTTGGGGGCGGGGAGGAGGATCGGTGAGCAGTTCTTC; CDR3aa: CASSLGAGRRIGEQFF
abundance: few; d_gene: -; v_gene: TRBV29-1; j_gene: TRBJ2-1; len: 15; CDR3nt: TGCAGCGTTGAAGATCGGGCCAGCGGGCACAATGAGCAGTTCTTC; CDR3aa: CSVEDRASGHNEQFF
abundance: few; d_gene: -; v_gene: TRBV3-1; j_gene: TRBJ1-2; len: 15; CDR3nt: TGTGCCAGCAGCCAAGCCCTGGAAGCTAACTATGGCTACACCTTC; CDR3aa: CASSQALEANYGYTF
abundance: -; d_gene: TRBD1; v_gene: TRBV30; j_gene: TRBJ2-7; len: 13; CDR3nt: TGTGCCTGGAAGACAGGGTCCTCCTACGAGCAGTACTTC; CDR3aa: CAWKTGSSYEQYF
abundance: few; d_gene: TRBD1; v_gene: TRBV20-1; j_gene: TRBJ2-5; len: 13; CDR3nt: TGCAGTGCTATGGACAGGGACTGGGAGACCCAGTACTTC; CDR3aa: CSAMDRDWETQYF
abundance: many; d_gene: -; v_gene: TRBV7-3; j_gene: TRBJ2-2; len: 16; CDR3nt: TGTGCCAGCAGCTTAACGAGGGGCCGTAGATCCGGGGAGCTGTTTTTT; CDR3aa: CASSLTRGRRSGELFF
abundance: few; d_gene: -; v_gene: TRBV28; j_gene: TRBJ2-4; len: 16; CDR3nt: TGTGCCAGCAGTACCATAGCGGCACTAGCCAAAAACATTCAGTACTTC; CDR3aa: CASSTIAALAKNIQYF
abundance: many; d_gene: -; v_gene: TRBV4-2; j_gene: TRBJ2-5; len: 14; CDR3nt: TGTGCCAGCAGCCAAGAAGGCTCACAAGAGACCCAGTACTTC; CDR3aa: CASSQEGSQETQYF
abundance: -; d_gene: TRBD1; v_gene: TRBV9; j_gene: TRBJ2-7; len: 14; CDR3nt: TGTGCCAGCAGCCCACAGGGGCGGCCATACGAGCAGTACTTC; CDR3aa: CASSPQGRPYEQYF
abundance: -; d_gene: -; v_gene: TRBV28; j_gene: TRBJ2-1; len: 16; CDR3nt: TGTGCCAGCAGCCAAGGAGAGCGTGCGGCCTACAATGAGCAGTTCTTC; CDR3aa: CASSQGERAAYNEQFF
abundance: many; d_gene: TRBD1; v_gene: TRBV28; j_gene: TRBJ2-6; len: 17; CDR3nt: TGTGCCAGCAGTTTAATAGAAGAGGGGGCCGGGGCCAACGTCCTGACTTTC; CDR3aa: CASSLIEEGAGANVLTF
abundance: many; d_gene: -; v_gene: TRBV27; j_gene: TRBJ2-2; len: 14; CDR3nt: TGTGCCAGCAGTCTACCCCAGGGGACCGGGGAGCTGTTTTTT; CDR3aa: CASSLPQGTGELFF
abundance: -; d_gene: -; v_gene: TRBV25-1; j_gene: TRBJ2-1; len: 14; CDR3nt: TGTGCCAGCAGTGACAGGGATATCGACAATGAGCAGTTCTTC; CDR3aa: CASSDRDIDNEQFF
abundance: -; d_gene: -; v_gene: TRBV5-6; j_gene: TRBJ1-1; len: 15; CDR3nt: TGTGCCAGCAGCCCCCCCCCAGGGTTGAACACTGAAGCTTTCTTT; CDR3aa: CASSPPPGLNTEAFF
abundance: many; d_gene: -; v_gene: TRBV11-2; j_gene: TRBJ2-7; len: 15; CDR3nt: TGTGCCAGCAGCTTAGGGGTGGGACCCTACTACGAGCAGTACTTC; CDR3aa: CASSLGVGPYYEQYF
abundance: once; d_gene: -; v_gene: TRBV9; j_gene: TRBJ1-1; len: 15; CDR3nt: TGTGCCAGCAGCACCTATGGGGAACCTAACACTGAAGCTTTCTTT; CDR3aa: CASSTYGEPNTEAFF
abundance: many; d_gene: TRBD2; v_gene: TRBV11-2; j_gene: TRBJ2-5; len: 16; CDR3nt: TGTGCCAGCAGCTTAGGGACCCGGGCCGGGGGGGAGACCCAGTACTTC; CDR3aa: CASSLGTRAGGETQYF
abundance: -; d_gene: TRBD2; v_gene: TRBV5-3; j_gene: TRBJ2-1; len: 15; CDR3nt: TGTGCCAGAAGCAATCTAGCGGGAGTTAACAATGAGCAGTTCTTC; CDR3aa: CARSNLAGVNNEQFF
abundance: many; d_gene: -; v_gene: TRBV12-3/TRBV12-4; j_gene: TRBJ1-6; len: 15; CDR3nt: TGTGCCAGCAGACCTTCAAGTAGGAGAAATTCACCCCTCCACTTT; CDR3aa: CASRPSSRRNSPLHF